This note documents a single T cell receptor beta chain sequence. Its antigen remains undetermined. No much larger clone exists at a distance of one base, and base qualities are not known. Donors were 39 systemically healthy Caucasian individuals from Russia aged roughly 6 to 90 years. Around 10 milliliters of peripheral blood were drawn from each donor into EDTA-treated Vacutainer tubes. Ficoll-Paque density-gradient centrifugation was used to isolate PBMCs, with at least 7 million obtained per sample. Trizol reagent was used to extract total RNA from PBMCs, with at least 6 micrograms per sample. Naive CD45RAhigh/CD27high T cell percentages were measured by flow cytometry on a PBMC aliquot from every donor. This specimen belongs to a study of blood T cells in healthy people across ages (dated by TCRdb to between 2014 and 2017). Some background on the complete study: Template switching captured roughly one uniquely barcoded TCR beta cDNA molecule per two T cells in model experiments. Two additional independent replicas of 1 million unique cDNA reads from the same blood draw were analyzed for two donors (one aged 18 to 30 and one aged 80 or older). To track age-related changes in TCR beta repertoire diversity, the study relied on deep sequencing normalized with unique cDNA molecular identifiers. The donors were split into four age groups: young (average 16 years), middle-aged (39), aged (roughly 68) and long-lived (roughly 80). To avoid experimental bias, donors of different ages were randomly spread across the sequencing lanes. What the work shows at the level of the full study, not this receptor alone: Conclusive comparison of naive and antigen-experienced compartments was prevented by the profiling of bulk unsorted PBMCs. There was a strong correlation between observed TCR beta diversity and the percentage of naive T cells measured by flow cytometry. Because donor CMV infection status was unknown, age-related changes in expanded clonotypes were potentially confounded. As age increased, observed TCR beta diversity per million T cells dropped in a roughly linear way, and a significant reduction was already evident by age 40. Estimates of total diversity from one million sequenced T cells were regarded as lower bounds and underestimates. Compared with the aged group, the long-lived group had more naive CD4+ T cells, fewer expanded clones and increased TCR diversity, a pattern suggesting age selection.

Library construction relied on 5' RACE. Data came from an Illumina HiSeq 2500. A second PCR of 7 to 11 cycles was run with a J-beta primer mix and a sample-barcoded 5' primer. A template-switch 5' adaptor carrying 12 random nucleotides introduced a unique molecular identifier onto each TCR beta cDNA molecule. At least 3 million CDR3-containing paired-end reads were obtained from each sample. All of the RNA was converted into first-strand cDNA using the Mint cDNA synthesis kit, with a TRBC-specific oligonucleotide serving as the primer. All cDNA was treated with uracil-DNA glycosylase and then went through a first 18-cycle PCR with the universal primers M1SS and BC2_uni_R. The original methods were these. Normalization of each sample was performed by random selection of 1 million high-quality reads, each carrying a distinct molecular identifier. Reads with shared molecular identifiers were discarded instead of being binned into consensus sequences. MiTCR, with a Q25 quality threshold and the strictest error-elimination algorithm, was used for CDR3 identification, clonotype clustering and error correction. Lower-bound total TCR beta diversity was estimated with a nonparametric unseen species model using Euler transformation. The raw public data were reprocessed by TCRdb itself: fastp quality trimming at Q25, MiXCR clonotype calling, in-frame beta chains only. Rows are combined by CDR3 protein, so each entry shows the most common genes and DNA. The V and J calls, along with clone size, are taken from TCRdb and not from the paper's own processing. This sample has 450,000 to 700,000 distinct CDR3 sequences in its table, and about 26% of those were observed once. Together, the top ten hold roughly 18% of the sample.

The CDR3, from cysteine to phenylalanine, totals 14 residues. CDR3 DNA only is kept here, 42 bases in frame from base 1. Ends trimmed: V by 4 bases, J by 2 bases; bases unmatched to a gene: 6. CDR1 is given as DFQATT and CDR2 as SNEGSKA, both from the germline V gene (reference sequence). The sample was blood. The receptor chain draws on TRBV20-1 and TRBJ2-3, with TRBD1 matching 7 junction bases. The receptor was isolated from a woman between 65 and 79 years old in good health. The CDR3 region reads CSAKGDSNTDTQYF. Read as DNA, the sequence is TGCAGTGCTAAAGGGGACAGCAACACAGATACGCAGTATTTT.